These 18 T cell receptor beta chains were sequenced from one sample in a study of immune evolution from preneoplasia to lung adenocarcinoma. The table came from immunoSEQ multiplex PCR; TCRdb's copy has only in-frame clones and leaves some out. Of 3,700 or so clones in the sample, around 83% were seen once. The sequenced sample consisted of FFPE minimally invasive lung adenocarcinoma tissue. The receptors shown here come from a person in their sixties with lung adenocarcinoma.

V is TRBV27 and J is TRBJ2-7, with 9 nucleotides matching TRBD2. The CDR3 length is 19 residues. V dropped 2 bases and J dropped 0; count of bases not matched to a gene: 14. Germline V gene sequence: CDR1 MNHEY, CDR2 SMNVEV (reference sequence). The CDR3 sequence: CASSLSASGAVEHSYEQYF. CDR3 nucleotide sequence: TGTGCCAGCAGTTTAAGCGCTAGCGGGGCTGTTGAACACTCCTACGAGCAGTACTTC.

The chain combines TRBV7-2 with TRBJ2-7, with TRBD2 identical over 11 bases. Germline CDR1 and CDR2: SGHTA and FQGNSA. Trimming took 5 bases from V and 6 from J; bases not matched to a gene: 6. This CDR3 comprises 14 residues. The CDR3 DNA sequence: TGTGCCAGCAGCCTCCTAGCGGGAGGAAGCGAGCAGTACTTC. As protein: CASSLLAGGSEQYF.

This clone was recorded only once. V usage is TRBV30 and J usage is TRBJ2-7, with 11 bases identical to TRBD2. This CDR3 is 14 amino acids long. The junction had 5 bases not matched to a gene; V was cut back by 0 bases and J by 7 bases. Germline V lookup: CDR1 GTSNPN, CDR2 SVGIG (reference sequence). The CDR3 DNA reads as TGTGCCTGGAGTGTACTAGCGGGAGTAAAAGAGCAGTACTTC. Its protein product is CAWSVLAGVKEQYF.

This chain links TRBV2 with TRBJ2-3, with D perhaps matching TRBD2 (6 bases). This CDR3 comprises 13 residues. Germline V lookup: CDR1 SNHLY, CDR2 FYNNEI. The ends were cut back, 4 bases at V and 1 base at J, with 6 bases in the middle. The chain's CDR3 is CASSASGTDTQYF. The CDR3 DNA is TGTGCCAGCAGTGCTAGCGGCACAGATACGCAGTATTTT.

The rearrangement joins TRBV28 to TRBJ1-2; TRBD1 might be the D (5 bases). CDR3 length: 17 amino acids. V lost 6 bases, J lost 8 bases, and 28 bases lay in between. Germline-derived CDR1 and CDR2 are MDHEN and SYDVKM. Here the CDR3 DNA reads TGTGCCAGCAGCTCCCCTAGGAGCTTGGGGGACCATGAGGGCTACACCTTC. Protein product: CASSSPRSLGDHEGYTF.

The chain carries TRBV29-1 and TRBJ2-5; no definite D call. Per the germline V gene, CDR1 is SQVTM and CDR2 is ANQGSEA. The CDR3 is made up of 15 amino acids. With 7 bases removed from V and 1 base from J, the gap between germline ends came to 19 bases. The CDR3 loop reads CSAQETWSGQETQYF. CDR3 in DNA: TGCAGCGCCCAAGAAACTTGGTCGGGCCAAGAGACCCAGTACTTC.

This clone was detected a few times. V gene TRBV4-2 combines with J gene TRBJ2-7; TRBD2 might be the D (5 bases). Looked up from germline, CDR1 is LGHNA and CDR2 is YNFKEQ. V lost 5 bases and J 4 bases, leaving 15 bases between the germline ends. CDR3 length: 14 residues. The DNA for the CDR3 is TGTGCCAGCAGCTCCGATGGGAGAGGGTACGAGCAGTACTTC. Encoded protein: CASSSDGRGYEQYF.

The chain uses TRBV7-2 and TRBJ2-7, with D tentatively TRBD2 (5 bases). Trimming removed 5 bases from V and 3 bases from J, with 14 bases in between. The CDR3 has 14 amino acids. Germline loops: CDR1 SGHTA, CDR2 FQGNSA. This CDR3 is CASSTYPRVYEQYF. In DNA, the CDR3 is TGTGCCAGCAGCACTTACCCGAGGGTCTACGAGCAGTACTTC.

To note about this clone: Germline is not matched at one junction end, which may reflect a read error. The chain combines TRBV6-1 with TRBJ2-5; D gene unclear. CDR1 is MNHNS, CDR2 SASEGT, per germline. There are 11 residues in the CDR3. The CDR3 region is CASSKDLIRHF. CDR3 nucleotides: TGTGCCAGCAGTAAAGACCTAATAAGGCACTTC.

CDR3 bases: TGCAGCGGAATATTTAGCACAGATACGCAGTATTTT. It yields the protein CSGIFSTDTQYF. This rearrangement joins TRBV29-1 to TRBJ2-3; the D is unclear. The CDR3 totals 12 residues. Germline values: CDR1 SQVTM, CDR2 ANQGSEA. V gave up 7 bases and J gave up 0 bases, with 8 bases separating them.

CDR3 sequence: CASSAGNTGELFF. CDR3 coding DNA: TGTGCCAGCTCTGCAGGGAACACCGGGGAGCTGTTTTTT. The V and J genes are TRBV28 and TRBJ2-2; D not certain. The ends were cut back, 8 bases at V and 1 base at J, with 8 bases in the middle. The CDR3 sequence is 13 residues long. In germline, CDR1 is MDHEN, CDR2 SYDVKM.

This chain links TRBV7-3 with TRBJ2-1, with D perhaps TRBD2 (5 bases). Trimming removed 4 bases from V and 5 bases from J, with 15 bases in between. The CDR3 is made up of 15 amino acids. Germline loops: CDR1 SGHTA, CDR2 FQGTGA. DNA for the CDR3: TGTGCCAGCAGCTACGACTACGGCGGGCACAATGAGCAGTTCTTC. It is translated as CASSYDYGGHNEQFF.

The V and J genes are TRBV9 and TRBJ2-5, with TRBD2 identical over 10 bases. Germline CDR1 reads SGDLS; CDR2 reads YYNGEE. The CDR3 runs to 13 residues. The V gene end was trimmed by 5 bases and the J gene end by 9 bases; junction bases not matched to a gene: 7. CDR3 residues: CASRPSLAGPQYF. As DNA, the CDR3 is TGTGCCAGCAGACCCTCACTAGCGGGACCCCAGTACTTC.

The chain uses TRBV6-5 and TRBJ2-7, with no clear D. The V end was cut by 2 bases, the J end by 1 base, with 12 bases between. The CDR3 contains 15 residues. Germline lookup yields CDR1 MNHEY and CDR2 SVGAGI. The DNA of the CDR3 is TGTGCCAGCAGTTACGACGGAAAAACTTCCTACGAGCAGTACTTC. Its translation: CASSYDGKTSYEQYF.

This clone has just a few counts. Other DNA sequences in this sample translate to the same CDR3. The CDR3 protein is CASSQDFRTGEAFF. For the CDR3, the DNA is TGCGCCAGCAGCCAAGATTTTCGGACAGGGGAAGCTTTCTTT. The chain employs TRBV4-3 and TRBJ1-1; TRBD1 matches 8 bases. The CDR3 length is 14 residues. Germline V gives CDR1 LGHNA, CDR2 YSLEER. Trimming removed 0 bases from V and 8 bases from J; junction bases left unmatched: 5.

This clone was seen more than once but under ten times. The V and J genes are TRBV6-6 and TRBJ1-3, with 7 bases matching TRBD1. Germline-derived CDR1 and CDR2 are MNHNY and SVGAGI (reference sequence). V gave up 0 bases and J gave up 2 bases; unmatched junction bases: 4. CDR3 length equals 16 residues. The CDR3: CASSYSSQGAGNTIYF. In DNA, the CDR3 is TGTGCCAGCAGTTACTCCTCCCAGGGGGCTGGAAACACCATATATTTT.

J is TRBJ2-2 and V is TRBV5-1; 10 positions match TRBD1. This CDR3 is 14 amino acids long. Trimming cost V 4 bases and J 7 bases; bases outside gene matches: 4. CDR1 is SGHRS and CDR2 is YFSETQ in the germline V gene. This chain's CDR3 is CASSKGQGNGELFF. CDR3 nucleotide sequence: TGCGCCAGCAGCAAGGGACAGGGGAACGGGGAGCTGTTTTTT.

This chain uses TRBV18 with TRBJ2-7; D unresolved. The ends were cut back, 3 bases at V and 2 bases at J, with 8 bases in the middle. The CDR3 runs to 13 residues. Germline values: CDR1 KGHSH, CDR2 LQKENI. CDR3 sequence: CASSPGLTYEQYF. CDR3 in DNA: TGTGCCAGCTCACCGGGCCTCACCTACGAGCAGTACTTC.